Listed below are T cell receptor beta chains from one sample, sequenced in a study of T cell responses to AZD1222 COVID-19 vaccine. Assay: immunoSEQ multiplex PCR; the TCRdb copy retains only in-frame clones and omits some. The sample records about 140,000 clones, approximately 88% being singletons. Material: peripheral blood, obtained on day 0 of AZD1222 vaccination. The receptors originated from an adult in good health. Each CDR3 is given with its conserved first and last residue. A D gene is named only where the DNA matches it firmly.

TRBV28	NA	CASSPRGSNQPQHF
TRBV7-2	TRBD1	CASSTGQGWETQYF
TRBV28	TRBD2	CASSFASGSLDTQYF
TRBV27	NA	CASSRGSSSYNSPLHF
TRBV6-1	TRBD1	CASSEVQGGSYGYTF
TRBV6-1	NA	CASSDSSHGYTF
TRBV5-1	NA	CASSPGPTNEKLFF
TRBV4-2	NA	CASSQVAQYF
TRBV3-1/TRBV3-2	NA	CASSPWMGANTDTQYF
TRBV3-1/TRBV3-2	NA	CASSQALVGHEQYF
TRBV3-1/TRBV3-2	NA	CASSQRDLYSNQPQHF
TRBV5-8	NA	CASSLMGQETQYF
TRBV7-9	TRBD1	CASSLRQGGYTF
TRBV28	NA	CASSQLSSGPNEKLFF
TRBV6-1	NA	CASSEAYVLAGVQPQHF